This entry features one T cell receptor beta chain sequence. This record comes from a study of blood T cell repertoires in COVID-19. Study background: There were acute and convalescent COVID-19 samples, and they came from the United States, Italy and Spain.

V shed 7 bases, J shed 5 bases, and the junction held 9 bases outside the gene matches. The germline CDR1 and CDR2 sequences are SGHDT and YYEEEE. This CDR3 is built from 14 residues. In the authors' methods: Estimates of nucleated cell counts were drawn from the amplification of reference gene primers. Profiled with immunoSEQ multiplex PCR; TCRdb holds only in-frame clones, not every one. The V and J calls and clone size come from that table; D and trimming were worked out from the DNA. Seen here are more than 95,000 clones, around 63% observed once, and the top ten hold 2% to 2.5%. The V gene is TRBV5-6, the J gene TRBJ2-7, with 10 nucleotides matching TRBD1. Sequenced input: peripheral blood. This sequence was found in a woman between 65 and 79 years old with acute or convalescent COVID-19. The CDR3 bases are TGTGCCAGCGCCGGGACAGGGGATATCCACGAGCAGTACTTC. It translates to CASAGTGDIHEQYF.